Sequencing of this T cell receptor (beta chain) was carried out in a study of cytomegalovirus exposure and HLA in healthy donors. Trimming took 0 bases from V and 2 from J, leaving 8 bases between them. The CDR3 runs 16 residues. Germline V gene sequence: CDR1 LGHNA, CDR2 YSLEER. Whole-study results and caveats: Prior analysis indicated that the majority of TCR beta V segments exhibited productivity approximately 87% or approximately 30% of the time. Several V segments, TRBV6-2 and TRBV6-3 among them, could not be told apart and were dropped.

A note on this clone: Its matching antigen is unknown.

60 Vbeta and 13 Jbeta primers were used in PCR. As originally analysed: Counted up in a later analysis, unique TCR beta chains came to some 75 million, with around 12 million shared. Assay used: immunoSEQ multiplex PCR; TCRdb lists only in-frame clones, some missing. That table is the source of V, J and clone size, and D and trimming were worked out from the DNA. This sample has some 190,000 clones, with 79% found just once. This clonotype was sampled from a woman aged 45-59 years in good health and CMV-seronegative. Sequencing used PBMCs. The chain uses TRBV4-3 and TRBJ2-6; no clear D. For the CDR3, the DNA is TGCGCCAGCAGCCAAGATCGGCTAGCTGGGGCCAACGTCCTGACTTTC. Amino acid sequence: CASSQDRLAGANVLTF.